The entry below describes one T cell receptor (beta chain). Its antigen is undetermined. The sample is drawn from a study of neoadjuvant anti-PD-1 for oral cavity cancer. The overall study: Before surgery, most patients got three to four biweekly 3 mg/kg nivolumab doses. Around day 43, patients without progression received a fourth nivolumab dose before surgery. Study conclusions and caveats: Only a few patients per response group were TCR-analyzed; validation needed.

PBMC libraries mostly used roughly 500 ng of input genomic DNA, with six replicates per sample. Generated by immunoSEQ multiplex PCR, the TCRdb table keeps only in-frame clones and is missing some. The table has 13,000 to 15,000 clones, approximately 71% seen once. This TCR was sampled from a person aged 40 to 85 with oral cavity squamous cell carcinoma. The sequenced sample was PBMCs, obtained before nivolumab (anti-PD-1) treatment.

The CDR3 nucleotides read TGTGCCAGCAGCCTCGTCCAGGGTACCTATGGCTACACCTTC. This sequence encodes CASSLVQGTYGYTF. This rearrangement joins TRBV7-6 to TRBJ1-2; maybe TRBD1 (5 bases). CDR3 length: 14 amino acids. The V and J ends lost 5 bases and 4 bases respectively, with 14 bases between them. Germline CDR1 SGHVS, CDR2 FNYEAQ.